The clone carrying this T cell receptor beta chain has more than one count but fewer than ten. This record belongs to a study of glioma-infiltrating T cells after dendritic cell vaccination. The wider study: Patients had newly diagnosed or recurrent glioblastoma and received dendritic cell vaccines.

Deletions cut 5 bases from V and 2 bases from J, with 12 bases between. This CDR3 is 14 amino acids long. Germline lookup yields CDR1 MNHEY and CDR2 SVGAGI. Up to about 2 ug genomic DNA was used for TCRB CDR3 amplification. The repertoire was sequenced with immunoSEQ multiplex PCR; TCRdb's copy has only in-frame clones and lacks some. The table shows roughly 100,000 clones, with 75% to 90% occurring only once. The time point here: after dendritic cell vaccination, including at tumor progression/relapse. V usage is TRBV6-5 and J usage is TRBJ1-2; unclear D gene. The TCR sequence derives from a human donor with glioblastoma. This sample comprised blood, obtained after dendritic cell vaccination. The CDR3 here is CASSVQATNYGYTF. Written as DNA, the CDR3 is TGTGCCAGCAGTGTCCAGGCTACCAACTATGGCTACACCTTC.